These 10 T cell receptor beta chains were all obtained from the same sample, sequenced in a study of blood T cell repertoires in COVID-19. Assay: immunoSEQ multiplex PCR; the TCRdb copy retains only in-frame clones and omits some. The sample consists of 200,000 to 250,000 clones, roughly 79% of them appearing once. The material sequenced was peripheral blood. Source of these receptors: a woman at least 80 years old with COVID-19, enrolled during active disease.

The chain has TRBV18 and TRBJ2-7; D uncertain. V was pared by 2 bases and J by 2 bases, with 7 bases between. This CDR3 has 13 amino acids. CDR1 and CDR2 (germline): KGHSH, LQKENI. CDR3 bases: TGTGCCAGCTCACCAGAGACAACCTACGAGCAGTACTTC. Residues: CASSPETTYEQYF.

The V call is TRBV6-6, the J call TRBJ2-3; D gene unclear. This CDR3 spans 12 amino acids. CDR1 MNHNY and CDR2 SVGAGI come from the germline V gene (reference sequence). Trimming took 5 bases from V and 3 from J, leaving 6 bases between them. The CDR3 DNA reads as TGTGCCAGCAGTCCCCCGACAGATACGCAGTATTTT. Amino acid sequence: CASSPPTDTQYF.

V gene TRBV7-2 combines with J gene TRBJ2-1; 10 bases align to TRBD2. V trimming: 4 bases; J trimming: 8 bases; junction bases outside the gene matches: 11. The germline V gene has CDR1 SGHTA and CDR2 FQGNSA. CDR3 size: 16 residues. This CDR3 is CASSSPAASGGDEQFF. The CDR3 region has the DNA TGTGCCAGCAGCTCCCCCGCGGCTAGCGGGGGCGATGAGCAGTTCTTC.

This chain uses TRBV28 with TRBJ2-5; 10 bases line up with TRBD2. V lost 2 bases and J lost 1; bases outside the gene matches: 7. In germline, CDR1 is MDHEN, CDR2 SYDVKM. CDR3 size: 17 residues. Written as DNA, the CDR3 is TGTGCCAGCAGTTTAGAAAGTAGCGGGAGGCCCCAAGAGACCCAGTACTTC. Protein sequence: CASSLESSGRPQETQYF.

The chain combines TRBV19 with TRBJ1-3; D unresolved. In germline, CDR1 is LNHDA, CDR2 SQIVND (reference sequence). V shed 9 bases and J shed 2 bases, with 14 bases lying between them. This CDR3 has 14 residues. The CDR3: CASRDLGPGNTIYF. The CDR3 DNA follows: TGTGCCAGCCGCGATCTAGGTCCTGGAAACACCATATATTTT. Supplemented by reference TRBV19 and TRBJ1-3, the full variable domain reads DGGITQSPKYLFRKEGQNVTLSCEQNLNHDAMYWYRQDPGQGLRLIYYSQIVNDFQKGDIAEGYSVSREKKESFPLTVTSAQKNPTAFYLCASRDLGPGNTIYFGEGSWLTVV.

The chain carries TRBV6-1 and TRBJ2-1; 10 bases match TRBD2. The CDR3 consists of 18 residues. The junction had 11 bases not matched to a gene; V was cut back by 2 bases and J by 4 bases. The V gene's germline CDR1 is MNHNS and CDR2 SASEGT. The CDR3 protein is CASSEPRTASGSYNEQFF. DNA for the CDR3: TGTGCCAGCAGTGAACCCAGAACGGCTAGCGGGAGTTACAATGAGCAGTTCTTC.

This chain uses TRBV7-2 with TRBJ1-1, with D uncertain. The CDR3 is made up of 13 amino acids. Germline V gene lookup returns CDR1 SGHTA and CDR2 FQGNSA. The V and J ends lost 1 base and 10 bases respectively, with 13 bases between them. This CDR3 is CASSLGFKRGAFF. For the CDR3, the DNA is TGTGCCAGCAGCTTAGGATTCAAGAGAGGAGCTTTCTTT.

In this sample, this clone turned up a few times. The rearrangement uses TRBV5-1 and TRBJ1-5, with 7 bases matching TRBD1. After removal of 4 bases from V and 4 bases from J, the junction contained 8 bases not matched to a gene. The CDR3 has 15 residues. CDR1 is SGHRS and CDR2 is YFSETQ in the germline V gene. CDR3 DNA sequence: TGCGCCAGCAGCCTGGGGGGGACAGAGAATCAGCCCCAGCATTTT. The encoded protein is CASSLGGTENQPQHF.

The rearrangement joins TRBV7-9 to TRBJ1-3; D is unresolved. The V and J ends lost 7 bases and 0 bases respectively, with 13 bases between them. Germline-derived CDR1 and CDR2 are SEHNR and FQNEAQ (reference sequence). The CDR3 is made up of 15 amino acids. CDR3 DNA sequence: TGTGCCAGCACCCCATCGGGTCCCTCTGGAAACACCATATATTTT. Amino acids: CASTPSGPSGNTIYF.

This clone has only a few counts. The chain combines TRBV6-6 with TRBJ1-2, with D possibly matching TRBD1 (6 bases). CDR3 size: 15 residues. Germline CDR1 reads MNHNY; CDR2 reads SVGAGI (reference sequence). Trimming took off 0 bases at V and 5 bases at J, with 13 bases between the two ends. The CDR3 is CASSYSRGAEYGYTF. The DNA for the CDR3 is TGTGCCAGCAGTTACTCGCGGGGGGCCGAGTATGGCTACACCTTC.